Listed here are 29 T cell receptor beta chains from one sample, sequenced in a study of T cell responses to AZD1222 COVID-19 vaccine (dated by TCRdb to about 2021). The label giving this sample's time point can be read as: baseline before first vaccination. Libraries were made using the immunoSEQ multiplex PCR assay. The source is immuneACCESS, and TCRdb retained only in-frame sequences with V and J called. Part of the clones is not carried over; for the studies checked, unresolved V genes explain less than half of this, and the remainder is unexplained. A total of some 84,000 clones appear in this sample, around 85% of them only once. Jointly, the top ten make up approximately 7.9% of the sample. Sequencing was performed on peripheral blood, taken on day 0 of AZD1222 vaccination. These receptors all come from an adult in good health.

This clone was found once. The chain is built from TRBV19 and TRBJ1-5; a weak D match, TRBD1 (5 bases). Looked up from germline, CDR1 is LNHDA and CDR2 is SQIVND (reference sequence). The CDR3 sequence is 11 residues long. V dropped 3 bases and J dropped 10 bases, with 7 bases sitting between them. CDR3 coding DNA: TGTGCCAGTAGTATGCAGGGTCCCCAGCATTTT. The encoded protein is CASSMQGPQHF. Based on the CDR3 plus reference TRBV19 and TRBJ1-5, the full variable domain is DGGITQSPKYLFRKEGQNVTLSCEQNLNHDAMYWYRQDPGQGLRLIYYSQIVNDFQKGDIAEGYSVSREKKESFPLTVTSAQKNPTAFYLCASSMQGPQHFGDGTRLSIL.

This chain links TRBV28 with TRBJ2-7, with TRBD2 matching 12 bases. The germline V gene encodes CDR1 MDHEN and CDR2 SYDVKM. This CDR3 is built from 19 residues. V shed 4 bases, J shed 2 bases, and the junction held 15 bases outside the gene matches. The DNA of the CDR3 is TGTGCCAGCAGTTCATACTCGACTAGCGGGAGTACCCTTGCCTACGAGCAGTACTTC. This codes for CASSSYSTSGSTLAYEQYF. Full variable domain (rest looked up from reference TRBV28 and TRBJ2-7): DVKVTQSSRYLVKRTGEKVFLECVQDMDHENMFWYRQDPGLGLRLIYFSYDVKMKEKGDIPEGYSVSREKKERFSLILESASTNQTSMYLCASSSYSTSGSTLAYEQYFGPGTRLTVT.

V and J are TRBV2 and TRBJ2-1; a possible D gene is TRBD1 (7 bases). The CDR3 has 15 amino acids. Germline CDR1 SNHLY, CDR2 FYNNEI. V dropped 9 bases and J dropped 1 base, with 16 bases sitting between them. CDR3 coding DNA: TGTGCCAGGGCCGTACAGGGGAGGTCCTACAATGAGCAGTTCTTC. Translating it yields CARAVQGRSYNEQFF.

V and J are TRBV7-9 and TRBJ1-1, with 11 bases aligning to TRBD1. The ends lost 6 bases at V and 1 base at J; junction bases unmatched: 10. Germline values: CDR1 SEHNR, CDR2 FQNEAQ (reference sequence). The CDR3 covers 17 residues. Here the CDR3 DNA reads TGTGCCAGCAGTATCGTCGGGACAGGGGGAGGGAACACTGAAGCTTTCTTT. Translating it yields CASSIVGTGGGNTEAFF. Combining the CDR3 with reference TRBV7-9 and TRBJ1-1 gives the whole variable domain DTGVSQNPRHKITKRGQNVTFRCDPISEHNRLYWYRQTLGQGPEFLTYFQNEAQLEKSRLLSDRFSAERPKGSFSTLEIQRTEQGDSAMYLCASSIVGTGGGNTEAFFGQGTRLTVV.

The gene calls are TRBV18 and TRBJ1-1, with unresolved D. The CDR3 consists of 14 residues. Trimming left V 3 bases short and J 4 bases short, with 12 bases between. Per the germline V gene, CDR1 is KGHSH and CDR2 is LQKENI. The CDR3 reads CASSPLETGTEAFF. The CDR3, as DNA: TGTGCCAGCTCACCCTTGGAAACCGGCACTGAAGCTTTCTTT.

The CDR3 loop reads CASSLGQGGPSEQFF. The CDR3 nucleotides are TGTGCCAGCAGCTTGGGACAGGGGGGTCCGTCTGAGCAGTTCTTC. The genes are TRBV5-4 and TRBJ2-1, with 9 bases that match TRBD1. V lost 0 bases and J lost 9; bases outside the gene matches: 7. Germline V gene data show CDR1 as SGHNT and CDR2 as YYREEE (reference sequence). The CDR3 runs to 15 residues.

CDR3 region: CASSLGRGGSSGNTIYF. In nucleotides, the CDR3 is TGTGCCAGCAGCTTAGGGCGGGGAGGGAGCTCTGGAAACACCATATATTTT. V gene TRBV7-8 combines with J gene TRBJ1-3; no definite D call. Germline V lookup: CDR1 SGHVS, CDR2 FQNEAQ. This CDR3 is built from 17 residues. Trimming pared 1 base from V and 0 bases from J, leaving 13 bases between.

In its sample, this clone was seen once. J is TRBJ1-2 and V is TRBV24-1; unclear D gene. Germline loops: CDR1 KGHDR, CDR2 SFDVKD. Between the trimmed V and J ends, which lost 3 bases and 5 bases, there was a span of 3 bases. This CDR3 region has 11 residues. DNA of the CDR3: TGTGCCACCAGTGATCTTTATGGCTACACCTTC. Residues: CATSDLYGYTF.

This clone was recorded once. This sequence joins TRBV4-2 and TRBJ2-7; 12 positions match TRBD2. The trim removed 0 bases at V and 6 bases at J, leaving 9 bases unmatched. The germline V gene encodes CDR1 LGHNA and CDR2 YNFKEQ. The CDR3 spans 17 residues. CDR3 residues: CASSQEGLAGGRREQYF. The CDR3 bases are TGTGCCAGCAGCCAAGAGGGGCTAGCGGGAGGGCGGCGCGAGCAGTACTTC.

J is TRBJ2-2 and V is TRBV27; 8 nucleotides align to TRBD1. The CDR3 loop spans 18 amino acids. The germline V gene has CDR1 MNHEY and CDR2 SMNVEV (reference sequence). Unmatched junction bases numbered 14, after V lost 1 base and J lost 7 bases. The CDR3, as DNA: TGTGCCAGCAGTTTATTTCCACCGGCAGGGGGCAAGGGCGGGGAGCTGTTTTTT. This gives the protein CASSLFPPAGGKGGELFF.

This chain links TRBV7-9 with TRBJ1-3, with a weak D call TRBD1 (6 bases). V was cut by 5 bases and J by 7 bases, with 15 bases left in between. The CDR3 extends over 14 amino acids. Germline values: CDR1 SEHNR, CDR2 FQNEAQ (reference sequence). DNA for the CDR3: TGTGCCAGCAGCAAAACAGGGAACTCCAACACCATATATTTT. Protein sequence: CASSKTGNSNTIYF.

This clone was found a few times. The chain's CDR3 is CASSLPGTYGYTF. CDR3 nucleotide sequence: TGTGCCAGCAGTTTACCAGGGACCTATGGCTACACCTTC. The gene calls are TRBV28 and TRBJ1-2; tentative D call: TRBD1 (5 bases). Germline assignment: CDR1 MDHEN and CDR2 SYDVKM. Trimming took 2 bases from V and 4 from J, leaving 8 bases between them. The CDR3 spans 13 residues.

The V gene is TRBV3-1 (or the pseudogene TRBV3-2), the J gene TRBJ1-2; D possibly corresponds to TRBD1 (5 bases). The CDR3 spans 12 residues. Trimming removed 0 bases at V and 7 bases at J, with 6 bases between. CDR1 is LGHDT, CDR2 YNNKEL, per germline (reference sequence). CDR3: CASSQDRVGYTF. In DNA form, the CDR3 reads TGTGCCAGCAGCCAAGACAGGGTTGGCTACACCTTC.

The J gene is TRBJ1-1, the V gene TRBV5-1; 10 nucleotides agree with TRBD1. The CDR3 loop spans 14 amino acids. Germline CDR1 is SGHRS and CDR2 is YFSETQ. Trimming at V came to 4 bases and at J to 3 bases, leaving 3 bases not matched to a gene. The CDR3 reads CASSMTGGHTEAFF. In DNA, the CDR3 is TGCGCCAGCAGCATGACAGGGGGCCACACTGAAGCTTTCTTT.

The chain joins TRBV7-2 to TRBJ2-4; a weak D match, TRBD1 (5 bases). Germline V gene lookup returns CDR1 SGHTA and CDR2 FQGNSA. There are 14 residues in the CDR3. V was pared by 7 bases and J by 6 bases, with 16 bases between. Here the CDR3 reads CASTGRAQGNIQYF. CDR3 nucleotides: TGTGCCAGCACTGGCAGGGCGCAGGGAAACATTCAGTACTTC.

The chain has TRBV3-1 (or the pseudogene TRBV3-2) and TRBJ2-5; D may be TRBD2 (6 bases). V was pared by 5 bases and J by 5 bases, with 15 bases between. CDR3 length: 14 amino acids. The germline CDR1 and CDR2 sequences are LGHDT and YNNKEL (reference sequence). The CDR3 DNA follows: TGTGCCAGCAGCTGGGACTCACTGGGGGAGACCCAGTACTTC. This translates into CASSWDSLGETQYF.

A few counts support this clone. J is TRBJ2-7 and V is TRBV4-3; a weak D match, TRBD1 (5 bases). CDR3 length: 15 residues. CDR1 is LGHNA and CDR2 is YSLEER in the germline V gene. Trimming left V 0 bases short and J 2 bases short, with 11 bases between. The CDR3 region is CASSQDSPGPYEQYF. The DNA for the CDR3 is TGCGCCAGCAGCCAAGATAGTCCAGGGCCCTACGAGCAGTACTTC.

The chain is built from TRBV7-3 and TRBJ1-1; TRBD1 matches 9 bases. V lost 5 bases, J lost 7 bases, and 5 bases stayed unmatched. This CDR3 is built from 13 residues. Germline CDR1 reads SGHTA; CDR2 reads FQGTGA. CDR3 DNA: TGTGCCAGCAGCCTAGGACAGGGGCGTGAAGCTTTCTTT. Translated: CASSLGQGREAFF.

This CDR3 reads CASGKGAVDSGNTIYF. In DNA, the CDR3 is TGTGCCAGTGGGAAGGGGGCCGTAGATTCTGGAAACACCATATATTTT. V usage is TRBV19 and J usage is TRBJ1-3, with 7 bases that match TRBD1. Germline V CDR1 and CDR2: LNHDA, SQIVND (reference sequence). The CDR3 has 16 amino acids. With V trimmed by 8 bases and J by 1 base, 11 bases remained unmatched. The full variable domain, in which reference TRBV19 and TRBJ1-3 provide the parts outside the CDR3, is DGGITQSPKYLFRKEGQNVTLSCEQNLNHDAMYWYRQDPGQGLRLIYYSQIVNDFQKGDIAEGYSVSREKKESFPLTVTSAQKNPTAFYLCASGKGAVDSGNTIYFGEGSWLTVV.

CDR3 residues: CATRSGAGPNQPQHF. CDR3 in DNA: TGTGCCACCAGGAGTGGGGCGGGACCCAATCAGCCCCAGCATTTT. V usage is TRBV24-1 and J usage is TRBJ1-5; D might be TRBD1 (5 bases). The germline CDR1 and CDR2 sequences are KGHDR and SFDVKD. The germline V and J ends were trimmed by 7 bases and 3 bases, with 15 bases remaining between them. This CDR3 region has 15 residues.

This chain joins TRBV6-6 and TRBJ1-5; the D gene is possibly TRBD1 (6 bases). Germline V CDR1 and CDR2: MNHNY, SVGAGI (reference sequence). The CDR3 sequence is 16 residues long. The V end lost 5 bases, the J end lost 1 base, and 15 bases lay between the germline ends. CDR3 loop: CASSLQGLGSNQPQHF. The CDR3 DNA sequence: TGTGCCAGCAGTCTACAGGGCCTTGGGAGCAATCAGCCCCAGCATTTT.

DNA for the CDR3: TGTGCCAGCAGCTTAGTAAGGTCTGGGTACGAGCAGTACTTC. Translated: CASSLVRSGYEQYF. The chain combines TRBV7-2 with TRBJ2-7, with D unclear. The V gene lost 1 base and the J gene lost 4 bases, with 11 bases spanning the gap. CDR3 length equals 14 residues. The V gene's germline CDR1 is SGHTA and CDR2 FQGNSA.

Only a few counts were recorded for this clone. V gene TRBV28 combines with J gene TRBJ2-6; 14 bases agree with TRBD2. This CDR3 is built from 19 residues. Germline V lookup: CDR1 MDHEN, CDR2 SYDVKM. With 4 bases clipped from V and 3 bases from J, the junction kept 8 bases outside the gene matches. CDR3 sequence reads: CASSSTGLAGVGGANVLTF. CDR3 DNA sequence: TGTGCCAGCAGTTCTACGGGACTAGCGGGAGTGGGTGGGGCCAACGTCCTGACTTTC.

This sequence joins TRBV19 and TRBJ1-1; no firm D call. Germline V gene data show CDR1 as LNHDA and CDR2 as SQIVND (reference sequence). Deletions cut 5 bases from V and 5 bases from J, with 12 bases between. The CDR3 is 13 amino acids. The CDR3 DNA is TGTGCCAGTAGTCTAGGAAGGGTTACTGAAGCTTTCTTT. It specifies CASSLGRVTEAFF.

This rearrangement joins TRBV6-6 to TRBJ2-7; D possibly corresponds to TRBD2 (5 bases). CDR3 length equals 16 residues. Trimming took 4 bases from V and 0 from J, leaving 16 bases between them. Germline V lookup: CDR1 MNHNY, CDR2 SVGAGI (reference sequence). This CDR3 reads CASSSTADFPSYEQYF. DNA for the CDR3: TGTGCCAGCAGTTCTACGGCGGACTTTCCCTCCTACGAGCAGTACTTC.

The CDR3 nucleotides read TGCGCCAGCAGCTTGTCAGGGAGTTTAGGCAACACTGAAGCTTTCTTT. Protein product: CASSLSGSLGNTEAFF. V usage is TRBV5-1 and J usage is TRBJ1-1, with D possibly being TRBD1 (5 bases). Trimming cost V 1 base and J 2 bases, with 15 bases left between them. This CDR3 has 16 residues. Germline CDR1 SGHRS, CDR2 YFSETQ.

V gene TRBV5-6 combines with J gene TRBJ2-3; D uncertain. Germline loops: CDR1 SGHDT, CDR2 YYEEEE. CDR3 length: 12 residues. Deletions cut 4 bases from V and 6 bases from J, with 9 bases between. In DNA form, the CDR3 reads TGTGCCAGCAGCGATGGTGTTGATACGCAGTATTTT. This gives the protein CASSDGVDTQYF.

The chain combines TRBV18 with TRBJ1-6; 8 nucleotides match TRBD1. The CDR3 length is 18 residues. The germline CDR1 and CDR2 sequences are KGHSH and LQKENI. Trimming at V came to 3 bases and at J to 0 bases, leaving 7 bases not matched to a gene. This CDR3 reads CASSPRQGASSYNSPLHF. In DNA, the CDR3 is TGTGCCAGCTCACCCCGTCAGGGGGCGAGCTCCTATAATTCACCCCTCCACTTT.

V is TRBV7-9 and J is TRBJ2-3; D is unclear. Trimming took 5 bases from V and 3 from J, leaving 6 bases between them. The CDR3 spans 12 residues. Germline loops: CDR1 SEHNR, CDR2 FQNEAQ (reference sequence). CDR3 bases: TGTGCCAGCAGCCCCGAAACAGATACGCAGTATTTT. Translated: CASSPETDTQYF.